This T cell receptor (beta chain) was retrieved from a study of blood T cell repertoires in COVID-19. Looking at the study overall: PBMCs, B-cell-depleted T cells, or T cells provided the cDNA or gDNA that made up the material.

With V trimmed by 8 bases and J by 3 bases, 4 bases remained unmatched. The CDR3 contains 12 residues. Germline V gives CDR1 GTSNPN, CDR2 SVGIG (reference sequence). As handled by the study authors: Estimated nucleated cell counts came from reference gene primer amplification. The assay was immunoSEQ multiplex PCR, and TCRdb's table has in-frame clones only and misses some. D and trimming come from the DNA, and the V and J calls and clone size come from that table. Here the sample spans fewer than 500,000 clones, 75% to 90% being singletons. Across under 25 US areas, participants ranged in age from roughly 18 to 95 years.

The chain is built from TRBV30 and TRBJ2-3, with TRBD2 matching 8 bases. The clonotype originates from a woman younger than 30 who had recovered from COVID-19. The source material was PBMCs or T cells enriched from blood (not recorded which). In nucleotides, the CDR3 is TGTGCCCGTTCGGGGGGGACAGATACGCAGTATTTT. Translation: CARSGGTDTQYF.